The rows below give T cell receptor beta chains drawn from one sample of a study of T cells after yellow fever vaccination. Each CDR3 protein gets one entry after TCRdb re-called the 5' RACE reads with MiXCR. In the table there are about 58,000 distinct CDR3 sequences, approximately 7% of which are singletons. The specimen comprised CD8+ T cells sorted from PBMCs, sampled on the day of the first yellow fever vaccination. These receptors were taken from a man between 18 and 35 years old who received the YFV17D yellow fever vaccine. Each CDR3 is given with its conserved first and last residue. Fields, in order: V gene, D gene, clone size, J gene, CDR3 DNA, CDR3 protein. A D gene is named only where the DNA matches it firmly. Only part of the rows carry a size: once, few, many, or a class if the clone is expanded.

TRBV5-5	-	few	TRBJ2-7	TGTGCCAGCAGCCCTTTAAACCCAACCTACGAGCAGTACTTC	CASSPLNPTYEQYF
TRBV10-2	-	medium-sized	TRBJ2-7	TGCGCCAGCGGGTCCCCCTACGAGCAGTACTTC	CASGSPYEQYF
TRBV5-1	-	-	TRBJ1-1	TGCGCCAGCAGCCCGCCCACGGCAGGGGATGGGCGCACTGAAGCTTTCTTT	CASSPPTAGDGRTEAFF
TRBV4-1	-	few	TRBJ2-3	TGCGCCAGCAGCCCCAGGGCAGGGAGCACAGATACGCAGTATTTT	CASSPRAGSTDTQYF
TRBV5-4	-	many	TRBJ1-1	TGTGCCAGCAGCTTGCCTGGGGACGGCGACTTGAACACTGAAGCTTTCTTT	CASSLPGDGDLNTEAFF
TRBV20-1	-	many	TRBJ2-2	TGCAGTGCTAGTGATCGAAACGCGAACACCGGGGAGCTGTTTTTT	CSASDRNANTGELFF
TRBV7-9	-	many	TRBJ1-6	TGTGCCAGCAGGTTAGAGGGGACCCACAATTCACCCCTCCACTTT	CASRLEGTHNSPLHF
TRBV7-9	-	-	TRBJ2-5	TGTGCCAGCCGGGACTCCCTGTCTGGGACCCAGTACTTC	CASRDSLSGTQYF
TRBV18	-	many	TRBJ1-5	TGTGCCAGCTCACCACCCTCGGACAGCTCCAATCAGCCCCAGCATTTT	CASSPPSDSSNQPQHF
TRBV5-5	-	-	TRBJ1-1	TGTGCCAGCAGCTCCGTTTCGGGACCACAAAGGTCCACTGAAGCTTTCTTT	CASSSVSGPQRSTEAFF
TRBV4-1	-	many	TRBJ1-1	TGCGCCAGCAGCCTACAGATTAGAACTGAAGCTTTCTTT	CASSLQIRTEAFF
TRBV12-5	TRBD2	-	TRBJ2-1	TGTGCTAGTGGTTTCCTCTTGGGGCAGCGGGGGGGTATCTACAATGAGCAGTTCTTC	CASGFLLGQRGGIYNEQFF
TRBV20-1	-	many	TRBJ2-7	TGCAGTGTTCCCATTAGAGACGAGCAGTACTTC	CSVPIRDEQYF
TRBV5-5	-	many	TRBJ2-1	TGTGCCAGCAGCACCGACAGGAGAACCTACAATGAGCAGTTCTTC	CASSTDRRTYNEQFF
TRBV5-1	-	many	TRBJ2-1	TGCGCCAGCAGCTTGGGTCGGCGGGACAATGAGCAGTTCTTC	CASSLGRRDNEQFF
TRBV7-9	TRBD1	many	TRBJ1-1	TGTGCCAGCAGCCCGAGGGACAGGGGAAACACTGAAGCTTTCTTT	CASSPRDRGNTEAFF
TRBV20-1	-	few	TRBJ1-3	TGCAGTGCTAGAGGGCAGGGCACTGGAAACACCATATATTTT	CSARGQGTGNTIYF
TRBV4-1	-	-	TRBJ1-5	TGCGCCAGCGCCCGGGGGGGTAGCAATCAGCCCCAGCATTTT	CASARGGSNQPQHF
TRBV20-1	-	-	TRBJ1-4	TGCAGTGCAAGGCGGGACACCACTAATGAAAAACTGTTTTTT	CSARRDTTNEKLFF
TRBV4-2	-	few	TRBJ1-5	TGTGCCAGCAGCCAAGGGAGGCGGGACCTACGAAATCAGCCCCAGCATTTT	CASSQGRRDLRNQPQHF
TRBV7-2	-	many	TRBJ2-1	TGTGCCAGCAGCTTAGTGGTTAATGAGCAGTTCTTC	CASSLVVNEQFF
TRBV5-6	-	many	TRBJ2-3	TGTGCCAGCAGCTTGCGGCTATCGCGGTATACGCAGTATTTT	CASSLRLSRYTQYF
TRBV29-1	TRBD2	-	TRBJ2-5	TGCAGCGTTGAAGGGGGGGGAAAACAAGAGACCCAGTACTTC	CSVEGGGKQETQYF
TRBV12-3/TRBV12-4	-	few	TRBJ1-1	TGTGCCAGCAGTTCGACGGACGGAAACACTGAAGCTTTCTTT	CASSSTDGNTEAFF
TRBV27	-	few	TRBJ1-5	TGTGCCAGCAGTTCCGAGTATAGCAATCAGCCCCAGCATTTT	CASSSEYSNQPQHF
TRBV3-1	-	few	TRBJ1-2	TGTGCCAGCAGCTCGGGCTTCCTAAAGGGCCACTATGGCTACACCTTC	CASSSGFLKGHYGYTF
TRBV20-1	-	-	TRBJ2-1	TGCAGTGCTAGAGATAGGCCAGACATGAGGGGTGAGCAGTTCTTC	CSARDRPDMRGEQFF
TRBV29-1	-	many	TRBJ1-2	TGCAGCGTGACAGGCTCCTCCTATGGCTACACCTTC	CSVTGSSYGYTF
TRBV10-2	-	many	TRBJ2-7	TGCGCCAGCAGCAATCCGGAATCCTACGAGCAGTACTTC	CASSNPESYEQYF
TRBV12-3/TRBV12-4	-	few	TRBJ1-1	TGTGCCAGCAGAGCTGGTAAGAACACTGAAGCTTTCTTT	CASRAGKNTEAFF
TRBV4-1	TRBD2	many	TRBJ2-3	TGCGCCAGCAGCCACCATCAACGGGACTATCTAAAGGATACGCAGTATTTT	CASSHHQRDYLKDTQYF
TRBV10-3	-	many	TRBJ1-5	TGTGCCATCAGTGAGAATGTGGAGATTGGGCAGCCCCAGCATTTT	CAISENVEIGQPQHF
TRBV12-3/TRBV12-4	-	many	TRBJ1-5	TGTGCCAGCAGTTCCTGGGGGAATAGCAATCAGCCCCAGCATTTT	CASSSWGNSNQPQHF
TRBV7-8	-	many	TRBJ1-4	TGTGCCAGCAGCTTACGACGGCTAAATGAAAAACTGTTTTTT	CASSLRRLNEKLFF
TRBV20-1	-	many	TRBJ1-5	TGCAGTGCTAGTGCAGGGGATAGGTATCAGCCCCAGCATTTT	CSASAGDRYQPQHF
TRBV29-1	-	few	TRBJ1-2	TGCAGCGGTGAAGACGGGGGAGGCTACACCTTC	CSGEDGGGYTF
TRBV4-1	-	many	TRBJ2-3	TGCGCCAGCAGCCCGCGACGAGGTGATACGCAGTATTTT	CASSPRRGDTQYF
TRBV4-1	TRBD1	many	TRBJ2-7	TGCGCCAGCAGCCAAGCAAGTCAGGTGACAGGGGATGGCGAGCAGTACTTC	CASSQASQVTGDGEQYF
TRBV9	TRBD2	few	TRBJ2-5	TGTGCCAGCAGTTCTAGAGCGGGGGGGCCATCGGAGACCCAGTACTTC	CASSSRAGGPSETQYF
TRBV6-5	-	many	TRBJ2-2	TGTGCCAGCAGTTGGAGCACCGGGGAGCTGTTTTTT	CASSWSTGELFF
TRBV12-3/TRBV12-4	-	many	TRBJ2-1	TGTGCCAGCAGTTCCTCTGACTACAATGAGCAGTTCTTC	CASSSSDYNEQFF
TRBV29-1	-	many	TRBJ2-4	TGCAGCGTTGACGACACCAAAAACATTCAGTACTTC	CSVDDTKNIQYF
TRBV7-9	-	many	TRBJ1-5	TGTGCCAGCAGCTTAGGGCCAGCCCCTCAGCCCCAGCATTTT	CASSLGPAPQPQHF
TRBV4-3	TRBD2	few	TRBJ2-3	TGCGCCAGCAGCCAAGATCTTTACTCCAATAGCGGGGGGGCTCCAGATACGCAGTATTTT	CASSQDLYSNSGGAPDTQYF
TRBV12-3/TRBV12-4	-	few	TRBJ2-3	TGTGCCAGCAGTTTTATGGGAGGCACAGATACGCAGTATTTT	CASSFMGGTDTQYF
TRBV6-1	TRBD2	-	TRBJ2-2	TGTGCCAGCTCCCCGGGACTAGTAACCGGGGAGCTGTTTTTT	CASSPGLVTGELFF
TRBV20-1	TRBD1	medium-sized	TRBJ2-7	TGCAGTGCTCGGGACAGGGAGTACGAGCAGTACTTC	CSARDREYEQYF
TRBV30	-	few	TRBJ1-2	TGTGCCTGGAGTGTACGGGGCCAGGCCTATGGCTACACCTTC	CAWSVRGQAYGYTF
TRBV12-5	TRBD2	many	TRBJ2-7	TGTGCTAGTGGTTTGCTTGGGGGACTACGCCCGGCGGAGCAGTACTTC	CASGLLGGLRPAEQYF
TRBV5-1	-	few	TRBJ1-3	TGCGCCAGCAGCTATACGTCCGATACAGAGAGCTTCTCTGGAAACACCATATATTTT	CASSYTSDTESFSGNTIYF
TRBV11-2	TRBD1	many	TRBJ2-7	TGTGCCAGCAGCTCTTGGGACAGCTACGAGCAGTACTTC	CASSSWDSYEQYF